The clone carrying this T cell receptor beta chain occurred a few times. Its target is unknown. The sample comes from a study of radiation and T cells in renal cell carcinoma. Study-wide points: In blood, top tumor clones expanded by 2 weeks, shrinking by 4. Pretreatment tumor biopsies were lacking, so baseline clonotypes are unknown.

Assay: immunoSEQ multiplex PCR; the TCRdb copy retains only in-frame clones and omits some. Altogether about 130,000 clones are present, around nine tenths being singletons, with the ten largest covering about 12%. Time point denoted: baseline pretreatment blood. Stated treatment: 15 Gy SBRT to primary tumor, nephrectomy 4 weeks later. Serial blood draws occurred at baseline and 2 and 4 weeks post-SBRT. Clear cell pathology was present in this patient's renal cell carcinoma. This CDR3 spans 12 amino acids. Germline V gives CDR1 SGHRS, CDR2 YFSETQ. The V end lost 4 bases, the J end lost 7 bases, and 11 bases lay between the germline ends.

The clonotype originates from a woman between 45 and 65 years old with renal cell carcinoma. V usage is TRBV5-1 and J usage is TRBJ1-1, with a possible D match to TRBD1 (6 bases). The sample in question was blood, obtained from a patient whose treatment included radiotherapy and nephrectomy. CDR3 nucleotide sequence: TGCGCCAGCAGCGTCGGGGGCCGTGAAGCTTTCTTT. Its protein product is CASSVGGREAFF.